A single sample gave rise to the 15 T cell receptor beta chains below, sequenced in a study of Ad26.COV2.S vaccination and SARS-CoV-2 variants. The repertoire was sequenced with immunoSEQ multiplex PCR; TCRdb's copy has only in-frame clones and lacks some. Of about 350,000 clones in the sample, roughly 90% are singletons; the top ten hold 6.4%. Treatment described: roughly 20 received Ad26.COV2.S at low or high dose, single or two shots; 5 received placebo; per-sample allocation not given. Sampling took place 63 days after the first vaccine or placebo injection. The sample was peripheral blood, taken in a trial of Ad26.COV2.S vaccine versus placebo. These receptors were collected from a person between 18 and 59 years old who received the Ad26.COV2.S COVID-19 vaccine or a placebo.

The chain joins TRBV9 to TRBJ1-2; D possibly corresponds to TRBD1 (5 bases). The CDR3 runs 14 residues. Trimming pared 2 bases from V and 4 bases from J, leaving 12 bases between. The germline CDR1 and CDR2 sequences are SGDLS and YYNGEE. The CDR3 sequence is CASSVRDRGYGYTF. The CDR3 bases are TGTGCCAGCAGCGTCCGGGATAGGGGCTATGGCTACACCTTC.

The rearrangement joins TRBV4-3 to TRBJ1-2; 7 bases align to TRBD1. Germline assignment: CDR1 LGHNA and CDR2 YSLEER. The CDR3 sequence is 15 residues long. Losses at the gene ends were 0 bases for V and 4 bases for J; bases not matched to a gene: 5. Here the CDR3 reads CASSQDYPGGYGYTF. The CDR3 region has the DNA TGCGCCAGCAGCCAAGACTACCCAGGGGGCTATGGCTACACCTTC.

The V call is TRBV27, the J call TRBJ2-7, with 13 bases that match TRBD2. V lost 8 bases to trimming and J lost 3 bases; unmatched junction nucleotides: 7. Germline-derived CDR1 and CDR2 are MNHEY and SMNVEV (reference sequence). This CDR3 contains 15 residues. CDR3 loop: CASCRTSGSFYEQYF. Here the CDR3 DNA reads TGTGCCAGCTGTCGGACTAGCGGGAGTTTCTACGAGCAGTACTTC.

The chain employs TRBV19 and TRBJ1-5; D may be TRBD1 (6 bases). Trimming took 9 bases from V and 7 from J, leaving 16 bases between them. This CDR3 spans 13 amino acids. Germline-derived CDR1 and CDR2 are LNHDA and SQIVND (reference sequence). CDR3 sequence (DNA): TGTGCCAGCGGGAACAGGGTTGGACAGCCCCAGCATTTT. Translating it yields CASGNRVGQPQHF.

About this clone: Other DNA sequences in the same sample also yield this CDR3. The rearrangement uses TRBV7-2 and TRBJ1-5; no clear D gene. This CDR3 region has 14 residues. From germline, CDR1 is SGHTA and CDR2 FQGNSA. V lost 1 base, J lost 1 base, and 5 bases lay in between. The CDR3 DNA reads as TGTGCCAGCAGCTTAGATGTAAGCAATCAGCCCCAGCATTTT. Translation: CASSLDVSNQPQHF. Full variable domain (remainder filled in from reference TRBV7-2 and TRBJ1-5): GAGVSQSPSNKVTEKGKDVELRCDPISGHTALYWYRQSLGQGLEFLIYFQGNSAPDKSGLPSDRFSAERTGGSVSTLTIQRTQQEDSAVYLCASSLDVSNQPQHFGDGTRLSIL.

V usage is TRBV9 and J usage is TRBJ1-3; a weak D match, TRBD1 (6 bases). CDR1 and CDR2 (germline): SGDLS, YYNGEE. This CDR3 has 17 amino acids. V lost 3 bases to trimming and J lost 4 bases, with 20 bases between them. CDR3 loop: CASSAGGRGHIGNTIYF. The CDR3, as DNA: TGTGCCAGCAGCGCTGGGGGGAGGGGACATATAGGAAACACCATATATTTT.

This clone has more than one count but fewer than ten. The V gene is TRBV5-6, the J gene TRBJ2-3; D remains ambiguous. Trimming pared 3 bases from V and 3 bases from J, leaving 5 bases between. CDR1 and CDR2 from the germline V gene are SGHDT and YYEEEE. CDR3 length: 12 residues. The DNA for the CDR3 is TGTGCCAGCAGCTCGACGACAGATACGCAGTATTTT. Protein sequence: CASSSTTDTQYF.

V and J are TRBV4-1 and TRBJ2-1; D is possibly TRBD1 or TRBD2 (7 bases each). V dropped 1 base and J dropped 15 bases, with 16 bases sitting between them. This CDR3 has 13 amino acids. Germline V gene lookup returns CDR1 MGHRA and CDR2 YSYEKL. The CDR3 here is CASSQVAGRGRFF. CDR3 nucleotide sequence: TGCGCCAGCAGCCAAGTGGCGGGGAGGGGGCGGTTCTTC.

The chain's CDR3 is CASSGTSGLRNLYNEQFF. For the CDR3, the DNA is TGTGCCAGCAGTGGGACTAGCGGACTACGTAATCTCTACAATGAGCAGTTCTTC. This sequence joins TRBV6-2 or TRBV6-3 and TRBJ2-1; 11 bases are shared with TRBD2. The CDR3 runs to 18 residues. Germline V CDR1 and CDR2: MNHEY, SVGEGT. V was pared by 5 bases and J by 3 bases, with 12 bases of the junction left unmatched.

This clone was detected only once. This rearrangement joins TRBV5-4 to TRBJ1-2; D uncertain. The CDR3 is 15 amino acids. V lost 2 bases and J lost 4, with 15 bases in between. Germline lookup yields CDR1 SGHNT and CDR2 YYREEE (reference sequence). The DNA of the CDR3 is TGTGCCAGCAGCTTCTCGAAGAGCTCACCCTATGGCTACACCTTC. Protein product: CASSFSKSSPYGYTF.

The chain links TRBV2 to TRBJ2-7; 8 bases are shared with TRBD2. This CDR3 spans 15 amino acids. Trimming removed 2 bases from V and 3 bases from J; junction bases left unmatched: 6. Germline-derived CDR1 and CDR2 are SNHLY and FYNNEI. CDR3 loop: CASSEKREYFYEQYF. The CDR3 DNA reads as TGTGCCAGCAGTGAAAAGCGGGAGTATTTCTACGAGCAGTACTTC.

The rearrangement links TRBV3-1 (or the pseudogene TRBV3-2) to TRBJ2-4, with D tentatively TRBD1 (6 bases). V lost 4 bases to trimming and J lost 8 bases, with 12 bases between them. This CDR3 contains 13 residues. Germline CDR1 reads LGHDT; CDR2 reads YNNKEL (reference sequence). The CDR3 DNA sequence: TGTGCCAGCAGCCCGACAGGTAGTGACATTCAGTACTTC. This translates into CASSPTGSDIQYF.

This sequence joins TRBV5-6 and TRBJ2-2, with 7 bases fitting TRBD2. Germline CDR1 and CDR2: SGHDT and YYEEEE. This CDR3 is 17 amino acids long. Trimming cost V 3 bases and J 3 bases; bases outside gene matches: 11. The CDR3 protein is CASSSRERGLHTGELFF. In DNA, the CDR3 is TGTGCCAGCAGCTCCCGCGAGCGGGGTCTTCACACCGGGGAGCTGTTTTTT.

The chain employs TRBV4-3 and TRBJ2-2; tentatively, D is TRBD1 (5 bases). V was trimmed by 0 bases and J by 6 bases, leaving 14 bases between them. This CDR3 is built from 16 residues. The germline CDR1 and CDR2 sequences are LGHNA and YSLEER. The CDR3: CASSQDQGSRAGELFF. CDR3 nucleotide sequence: TGCGCCAGCAGCCAAGATCAGGGTAGTCGGGCCGGGGAGCTGTTTTTT.

This rearrangement joins TRBV9 to TRBJ1-1; D might be TRBD1 (5 bases). Trimming cost V 2 bases and J 5 bases, with 13 bases left between them. The CDR3 runs to 14 residues. Germline values: CDR1 SGDLS, CDR2 YYNGEE. DNA of the CDR3: TGTGCCAGCAGCGTTACCGGGACGAAGACTGAAGCTTTCTTT. This gives the protein CASSVTGTKTEAFF.